This passage covers 6 T cell receptor beta chains from one sample sequenced in a study of T cells in Graves' hyperthyroidism and ophthalmopathy. Amplification targeted TCR beta CDR3 regions from RNA transcripts. First-round RT-PCR targeting the TCR CDR3 was performed with the HTBI primer set. TCRdb re-called the multiplex PCR reads with MiXCR, one entry per CDR3 protein. Counted here are fewer than 450,000 distinct CDR3 sequences, 17% occurring once; the ten biggest clones make up around 35%. Sequencing used blood. The receptors were sampled from a woman younger than 45 with Graves' hyperthyroidism that later progressed to Graves' ophthalmopathy.

There are many counts of this clonotype. The J gene is TRBJ2-1, the V gene TRBV20-1; 13 bases fit TRBD2. Germline-derived CDR1 and CDR2 are DFQATT and SNEGSKA (reference sequence). V gave up 7 bases and J gave up 8 bases; unmatched junction bases: 8. CDR3 size: 14 residues. DNA for the CDR3: TGCAGTGTCGACACTAGCGGGAGGGGCGATGAGCAGTTCTTC. It yields the protein CSVDTSGRGDEQFF.

A word on this clonotype: One end of the junction fails to match germline, which may point to a read error. The rearrangement links TRBV7-9 to TRBJ2-5; D is unclear. This CDR3 comprises 14 residues. CDR1 SEHNR and CDR2 FQNEAQ come from the germline V gene (reference sequence). The CDR3 region has the DNA TGTGTCAGCAGCAGACAAAAGTACCAAGAGACCCAGTACTTC. Its translation is CVSSRQKYQETQYF.

The chain uses TRBV7-9 and TRBJ2-1; D is uncertain. The germline V and J ends were trimmed by 5 bases and 5 bases, with 19 bases remaining between them. Germline CDR1 SEHNR, CDR2 FQNEAQ (reference sequence). CDR3 length: 16 amino acids. This CDR3 reads CASSDGPLRPNNEQFF. The CDR3, as DNA: TGTGCCAGCAGCGATGGACCCCTGAGGCCCAACAATGAGCAGTTCTTC.

The chain employs TRBV5-1 and TRBJ2-1, with TRBD2 as a possible D gene (6 bases). This CDR3 comprises 13 residues. Between the trimmed V and J ends, which lost 2 bases and 6 bases, there was a span of 9 bases. CDR1 is SGHRS, CDR2 YFSETQ, per germline. The CDR3 coding sequence is TGCGCCAGCAGCTTTCAGCGGGCCAATGAGCAGTTCTTC. It is translated as CASSFQRANEQFF.

The sample holds one count of this clonotype. This chain joins TRBV5-1 and TRBJ1-2; 10 bases align to TRBD1. V was pared by 4 bases and J by 4 bases, with 4 bases of the junction left unmatched. The germline gives CDR1 SGHRS, CDR2 YFSETQ. The CDR3 has 14 residues. CDR3 nucleotide sequence: TGCGCCAGCAGCCGACAGGGGGCGTTCTATGGCTACACCTTC. Translating it yields CASSRQGAFYGYTF. Full variable domain (outside the CDR3, taken from reference TRBV5-1 and TRBJ1-2): KAGVTQTPRYLIKTRGQQVTLSCSPISGHRSVSWYQQTPGQGLQFLFEYFSETQRNKGNFPGRFSGRQFSNSRSEMNVSTLELGDSALYLCASSRQGAFYGYTFGSGTRLTVV.

Ten or more counts support this clonotype. J is TRBJ1-1 and V is TRBV5-1; 8 nucleotides agree with TRBD1. The CDR3 contains 17 residues. V shed 4 bases and J 0 bases; nucleotides not matched to a gene: 11. Per germline, CDR1 SGHRS and CDR2 YFSETQ. The CDR3 here is CASSHRGGSRMNTEAFF. The CDR3 coding sequence is TGCGCCAGCAGCCACAGGGGGGGAAGTAGGATGAACACTGAAGCTTTCTTT.